The next 17 T cell receptor beta chains were all read from a single sample in a study of blood T cells in healthy people across ages. A J-beta primer mix and a sample-barcoded 5' primer were used in a second PCR of roughly 6 to 11 cycles. Each CDR3 protein is one row after TCRdb ran MiXCR on the 5' RACE reads. The table includes hundreds of thousands of distinct CDR3 sequences, less than 35% detected once. The sample taken for sequencing was blood. These TCRs come from an elderly woman in good health.

This clonotype was found many times. The V and J genes are TRBV12-3 or TRBV12-4 and TRBJ1-2, with 7 bases that match TRBD1. This CDR3 comprises 15 residues. V was pared by 5 bases and J by 4 bases, with 10 bases of the junction left unmatched. CDR3 DNA sequence: TGTGCCAGCAGTACTCCCAAGGGGGCTAGCTATGGCTACACCTTC. Protein product: CASSTPKGASYGYTF.

This clonotype was seen ten or more times. The chain joins TRBV12-3 or TRBV12-4 to TRBJ2-7, with 8 bases that match TRBD1. The CDR3 has 13 amino acids. V lost 4 bases and J lost 3; bases outside the gene matches: 2. Here the CDR3 reads CASSYGQGYEQYF. In DNA, the CDR3 is TGTGCCAGCAGTTACGGACAGGGCTACGAGCAGTACTTC.

The genes are TRBV7-8 and TRBJ2-5, with a weak D call TRBD2 (6 bases). The CDR3 runs 15 residues. Trimming took 3 bases from V and 3 from J, leaving 14 bases between them. The germline CDR1 and CDR2 sequences are SGHVS and FQNEAQ. The CDR3 loop is CASSFGGVPKETQYF. Here the CDR3 DNA reads TGTGCCAGCAGCTTCGGCGGGGTCCCGAAAGAGACCCAGTACTTC.

The table lists this clonotype with many counts. The J gene is TRBJ2-3, the V gene TRBV3-1; D remains ambiguous. CDR3 size: 12 residues. V was clipped by 1 base and J by 8 bases, with 7 bases between them. Germline CDR1 and CDR2: LGHDT and YNNKEL (reference sequence). The CDR3 region has the DNA TGTGCCAGCAGCCAAGCCCCCAGTACGCAGTATTTT. Amino acid sequence: CASSQAPSTQYF.

Comment on this clonotype: A much larger clone differs from this one at a single base, so this may be a read error. V usage is TRBV4-2 and J usage is TRBJ2-5; D is uncertain. In germline, CDR1 is LGHNA, CDR2 YNFKEQ. The CDR3 runs to 16 residues. V gave up 0 bases and J gave up 11 bases, with 22 bases separating them. CDR3 loop: CASSQDSGPPYNEQYF. The CDR3 bases are TGTGCCAGCAGCCAAGATTCGGGTCCCCCCTACAATGAGCAGTACTTC.

V is TRBV10-1 and J is TRBJ2-3; tentatively, D is TRBD1 (6 bases). CDR1 is WNHNN and CDR2 is SYGVQD in the germline V gene (reference sequence). Trimming stripped 4 bases from V and 12 bases from J, with 17 bases between. This CDR3 comprises 13 residues. CDR3 in amino acids: CASSASPGQVQYF. CDR3 DNA: TGCGCCAGCAGTGCGTCACCGGGACAAGTACAGTATTTT.

In its sample, this clonotype was seen many times. The chain has TRBV10-3 and TRBJ2-5; D gene unclear. This CDR3 spans 14 amino acids. V was clipped by 2 bases and J by 3 bases, with 10 bases between them. CDR1 and CDR2 (germline): ENHRY, SYGVKD. CDR3 DNA: TGTGCCATCAGTGAGAGAGGTGCTGAAGAGACCCAGTACTTC. It yields the protein CAISERGAEETQYF.

The gene calls are TRBV20-1 and TRBJ2-5; weak D call: TRBD2 (7 bases). The CDR3 has 14 amino acids. V lost 5 bases and J lost 4, with 17 bases in between. Germline lookup yields CDR1 DFQATT and CDR2 SNEGSKA (reference sequence). CDR3 region: CSARVQGGGETQYF. The CDR3 DNA follows: TGCAGTGCTCGAGTACAGGGAGGGGGAGAGACCCAGTACTTC.

This sequence joins TRBV7-2 and TRBJ1-1; a possible D gene is TRBD1 (6 bases). Between the trimmed V and J ends, which lost 4 bases and 10 bases, there was a span of 22 bases. CDR1 SGHTA and CDR2 FQGNSA come from the germline V gene. The length of the CDR3 is 15 residues. The CDR3 spells CASSSTAGQSVLAFF. The CDR3 nucleotides read TGTGCCAGCAGCTCTACGGCAGGACAGTCGGTGTTAGCTTTCTTT.

This clonotype was seen at least ten times. The gene calls are TRBV9 and TRBJ2-5; tentative D call: TRBD1 (7 bases). The V gene lost 0 bases and the J gene lost 0 bases, with 15 bases spanning the gap. This CDR3 is 17 amino acids long. CDR1 is SGDLS and CDR2 is YYNGEE in the germline V gene. The CDR3 loop is CASSVEEGAAYQETQYF. The CDR3 DNA reads TGTGCCAGCAGCGTAGAGGAGGGGGCCGCGTACCAAGAGACCCAGTACTTC.

Regarding this clonotype: A much larger clone lies a single base off, so this may be a read error. V and J are TRBV7-2 and TRBJ1-1, with 7 bases lining up with TRBD1. Germline V gene lookup returns CDR1 SGHTA and CDR2 FQGNSA. The CDR3 is made up of 15 amino acids. The chain's CDR3 is CASSLVSGGNTDAFF. CDR3 DNA sequence: TGTGCCAGCAGCTTAGTATCAGGGGGAAACACTGATGCTTTCTTT. Looking up the rest from reference TRBV7-2 and TRBJ1-1 gives the full variable domain: GAGVSQSPSNKVTEKGKDVELRCDPISGHTALYWYRQSLGQGLEFLIYFQGNSAPDKSGLPSDRFSAERTGGSVSTLTIQRTQQEDSAVYLCASSLVSGGNTDAFFGQGTRLTVV.

This clonotype was found many times. V usage is TRBV20-1 and J usage is TRBJ1-6; a possible D gene is TRBD1 (5 bases). V was shortened by 3 bases and J by 10 bases, with 16 bases between the two germline ends. Looked up from germline, CDR1 is DFQATT and CDR2 is SNEGSKA (reference sequence). The CDR3 consists of 14 residues. In DNA, the CDR3 is TGCAGTGCTAGTCAGTCGACAGCGAGGTCACCCCTCCACTTT. It is translated as CSASQSTARSPLHF.

This clonotype has ten or more counts. The chain employs TRBV7-2 and TRBJ1-6, with 7 bases matching TRBD1. Trimming cost V 5 bases and J 5 bases; bases outside gene matches: 9. Germline CDR1 reads SGHTA; CDR2 reads FQGNSA. The CDR3 contains 16 residues. The DNA of the CDR3 is TGTGCCAGCAGCACCCAAGGACAGGCGAATAATTCACCCCTCCACTTT. It translates to CASSTQGQANNSPLHF.

The table lists this clonotype with many counts. V and J are TRBV7-2 and TRBJ2-5; D perhaps matches TRBD2 (6 bases). Trimming left V 2 bases short and J 2 bases short, with 12 bases between. The CDR3 loop spans 15 amino acids. Germline V CDR1 and CDR2: SGHTA, FQGNSA. The CDR3 DNA reads TGTGCCAGCAGCTTAATGGGGGGTTTACAAGAGACCCAGTACTTC. Its protein product is CASSLMGGLQETQYF.

This clonotype occurred many times. The V and J genes are TRBV7-2 and TRBJ1-2, with 7 bases that match TRBD1. Germline lookup yields CDR1 SGHTA and CDR2 FQGNSA. V was clipped by 5 bases and J by 8 bases; unmatched bases: 14. The CDR3 has 15 amino acids. The CDR3 spells CASSPNPGQVGGYTF. The DNA of the CDR3 is TGTGCCAGCAGCCCTAATCCAGGACAGGTTGGGGGCTACACCTTC.

This clonotype appeared once. A single base separates this from a much larger clone, so it may be a read error. The rearrangement links TRBV6-1 to TRBJ2-1; D perhaps matches TRBD2 (5 bases). Germline V gene lookup returns CDR1 MNHNS and CDR2 SASEGT. The CDR3 runs 11 residues. The germline V and J ends were trimmed by 8 bases and 7 bases, with 9 bases remaining between them. The DNA for the CDR3 is TGTGCCAGCCGGGGTACTAATGAGCAGTTCTTC. This sequence encodes CASRGTNEQFF.

This clonotype was seen ten or more times. This sequence joins TRBV5-1 and TRBJ2-4, with TRBD1 matching over 7 bases. The V segment lost 0 bases and the J segment 8 bases; nucleotides outside the gene matches: 8. This CDR3 spans 15 amino acids. In germline, CDR1 is SGHRS, CDR2 YFSETQ. CDR3 coding DNA: TGCGCCAGCAGCTTGGGCGATCCAGGGGGAGACATTCAGTACTTC. The encoded protein is CASSLGDPGGDIQYF.